The 8 T cell receptor beta chains presented below share a single source sample, sequenced in a study of a mutant IDH1 vaccine in newly diagnosed glioma. Sequencing was performed with immunoSEQ multiplex PCR; in TCRdb, only in-frame clones are kept and a portion is missing. The table records tens of thousands of clones, over 75% of them present only once. The time point here: baseline, week 1 (first vaccination visit). Regarding treatment: pre-vaccination baseline after standard-of-care therapy. The sequencing used PBMCs, collected from a glioma patient treated with radiotherapy, temozolomide or both. These receptors originate from a man aged 30 to 39 with glioma.

The chain's CDR3 is CASSPGSTDTQYF. The CDR3 DNA follows: TGCGCCAGCAGCCCGGGGAGCACAGATACGCAGTATTTT. The gene calls are TRBV5-1 and TRBJ2-3, with a tentative D call TRBD2 (5 bases). CDR3 length equals 13 residues. CDR1 SGHRS and CDR2 YFSETQ come from the germline V gene. Between the trimmed V and J ends, which lost 4 bases and 0 bases, there was a span of 6 bases.

DNA for the CDR3: TGTGCCAGCAGCGTAGGAGGTAGCAGCACCGGGGAGCTGTTTTTT. Translating it yields CASSVGGSSTGELFF. The chain recombines TRBV9 with TRBJ2-2; no firm D call. V lost 0 bases, J lost 4 bases, and 10 bases lay in between. The germline V gene has CDR1 SGDLS and CDR2 YYNGEE. The CDR3 has 15 residues.

The chain recombines TRBV5-4 with TRBJ2-2; 7 bases map to TRBD2. The trim removed 4 bases at V and 0 bases at J, leaving 9 bases unmatched. This CDR3 spans 17 amino acids. CDR1 SGHNT and CDR2 YYREEE come from the germline V gene (reference sequence). The CDR3 protein is CASSPGGTFANTGELFF. The CDR3 nucleotides read TGTGCCAGCAGCCCCGGGGGGACCTTCGCGAACACCGGGGAGCTGTTTTTT.

The V gene is TRBV9, the J gene TRBJ1-5, with 8 bases matching TRBD1. Germline CDR1 and CDR2: SGDLS and YYNGEE. The length of the CDR3 is 16 residues. The trim removed 3 bases at V and 1 base at J, leaving 6 bases unmatched. The CDR3 nucleotides read TGTGCCAGCAGCGCCGGACAGGGAAGAAGCAATCAGCCCCAGCATTTT. Amino acids: CASSAGQGRSNQPQHF.

This clone was seen a single time. The rearrangement links TRBV5-1 to TRBJ2-1, with 13 nucleotides matching TRBD2. Trimming cost V 4 bases and J 4 bases; bases outside gene matches: 2. The CDR3 sequence is 15 residues long. Germline CDR1 SGHRS, CDR2 YFSETQ. CDR3 in amino acids: CASSRTSGSYNEQFF. CDR3 DNA sequence: TGCGCCAGCAGCAGGACTAGCGGGAGTTACAATGAGCAGTTCTTC.

The rearrangement uses TRBV6-5 and TRBJ2-7; TRBD2 might be the D (6 bases). Per the germline V gene, CDR1 is MNHEY and CDR2 is SVGAGI. V was clipped by 5 bases and J by 0 bases, with 11 bases between them. This CDR3 spans 14 amino acids. The CDR3 DNA follows: TGTGCCAGCAGTCCCAGGGACTTCTCCTACGAGCAGTACTTC. It codes for CASSPRDFSYEQYF.

This chain joins TRBV19 and TRBJ2-5; D is ambiguous. The CDR3 consists of 14 residues. V was trimmed by 1 base and J by 5 bases, leaving 11 bases between them. The germline CDR1 and CDR2 sequences are LNHDA and SQIVND (reference sequence). The CDR3 sequence: CASSIGWGPETQYF. In nucleotides, the CDR3 is TGTGCCAGTAGTATAGGGTGGGGTCCTGAGACCCAGTACTTC.

V usage is TRBV10-3 and J usage is TRBJ2-1; 7 bases align to TRBD1. V gave up 4 bases and J gave up 8 bases; unmatched junction bases: 14. Looked up from germline, CDR1 is ENHRY and CDR2 is SYGVKD. The CDR3 consists of 16 residues. The CDR3 here is CAISALWGQGVDEQFF. As DNA, the CDR3 is TGTGCCATCAGTGCTCTTTGGGGGCAGGGGGTCGATGAGCAGTTCTTC.